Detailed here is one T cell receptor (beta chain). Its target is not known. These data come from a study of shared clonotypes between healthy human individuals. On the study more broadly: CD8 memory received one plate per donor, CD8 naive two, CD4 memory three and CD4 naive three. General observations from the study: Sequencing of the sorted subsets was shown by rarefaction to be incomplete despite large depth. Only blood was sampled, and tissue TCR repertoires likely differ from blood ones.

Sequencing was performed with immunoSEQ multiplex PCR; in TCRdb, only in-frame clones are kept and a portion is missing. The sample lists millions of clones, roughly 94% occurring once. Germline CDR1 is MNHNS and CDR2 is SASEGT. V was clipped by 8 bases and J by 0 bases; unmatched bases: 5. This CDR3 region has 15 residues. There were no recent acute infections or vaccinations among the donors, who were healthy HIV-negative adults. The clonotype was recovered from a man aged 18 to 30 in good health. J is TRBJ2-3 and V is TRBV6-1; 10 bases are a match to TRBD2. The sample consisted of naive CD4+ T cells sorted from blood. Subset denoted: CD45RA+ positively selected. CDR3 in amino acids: CASRWTSGSTDTQYF. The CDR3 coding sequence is TGTGCCAGCCGATGGACTAGCGGAAGCACAGATACGCAGTATTTT.